The rows below give T cell receptor beta chains drawn from one sample of a study of blood T cell repertoires in COVID-19. Using immunoSEQ multiplex PCR, the repertoire was profiled, and TCRdb retains in-frame clones only, with some absent. The repertoire consists of fewer than 250,000 clones, with 92% occurring once and the leading ten covering around 1.2%. Input material: peripheral blood. These receptors came from a man aged 25 to 45 with acute or convalescent COVID-19. Each CDR3 is given with its conserved first and last residue. D genes are given only for firm matches. For some rows the clone size is stated as once, few or many, or as a class when expanded; others skip it.

TRBV18	TRBJ1-6	.	.	TGTGCCAGCTCACCCGGGTCAGCCTATAATTCACCCCTCCACTTT	CASSPGSAYNSPLHF
TRBV5-1	TRBJ2-7	few	.	TGCGCCAGCAGCGCGACCTCCGGGAGCATTAACGAGCAGTACTTC	CASSATSGSINEQYF
TRBV6-5	TRBJ2-7	.	TRBD2	TGTGCCAGCACCGGCCTAGCGGGGGGGCTCGAGCAGTACTTC	CASTGLAGGLEQYF
TRBV21-1	TRBJ2-5	.	.	TGTGCCAGCAGCTCCCGACTAGCGGGGGGAGAGACCCAGTACTTC	CASSSRLAGGETQYF
TRBV27	TRBJ1-1	.	.	TGTGCCAGCAGTTTGCGGGTCATAAAATCGAACACTGAAGCTTTCTTT	CASSLRVIKSNTEAFF
TRBV18	TRBJ2-1	.	.	TGTGCCAGCCGGCGGAGCTCCTACAATGAGCAGTTCTTC	CASRRSSYNEQFF
TRBV27	TRBJ2-7	.	.	TGTGCCAGCAGTTTAGGACCGGGAAGCCCCAACTTC	CASSLGPGSPNF
TRBV12-3/TRBV12-4	TRBJ2-7	.	.	TGTGCCAGCAGCCCGGACATAACTAAGCAGTACTTC	CASSPDITKQYF
TRBV2	TRBJ1-2	.	TRBD1	TGTGCCAGCTCCCCCCTTTTAAACAGGGGACCCAACTATGGCTACACCTTC	CASSPLLNRGPNYGYTF
TRBV9	TRBJ2-5	.	TRBD2	TGTGCCAGCAGCGAAGGACTAGCGGGGACCAGGACCCAGTACTTC	CASSEGLAGTRTQYF
TRBV13	TRBJ2-4	once	TRBD1	TGTGCCAGCAGCCTAGGACAGGGATTAGGCAAAAACATTCAGTACTTC	CASSLGQGLGKNIQYF
TRBV5-6	TRBJ2-5	.	.	TGTGCCAGCAGCCGGGTCGGAAGACTGGAAGAGACCCAGTACTTC	CASSRVGRLEETQYF
TRBV21-1	TRBJ1-2	.	.	TGTGCCAGCAGCTCCAAAGCAATGAAGCAGGGGGCGCACGGCTACACCTTC	CASSSKAMKQGAHGYTF
TRBV5-1	TRBJ2-2	.	TRBD2	TGCGCCAGCAGCTCCGTAGCGGGAGTTAACACCGGGGAGCTGTTTTTT	CASSSVAGVNTGELFF
TRBV3-1/TRBV3-2	TRBJ2-1	.	TRBD1	TGTGCCAGCAGCCAGACAGGGGCCAGGATGAATGAGCAGTTCTTC	CASSQTGARMNEQFF
TRBV2	TRBJ2-7	few	.	TGTGCCAGGGGACGTGGAGGGTCCTACGAGCAGTACTTC	CARGRGGSYEQYF
TRBV29-1	TRBJ2-7	.	TRBD1	TGCAGCGTTGGGAACAGGGGCCCCTACGAGCAGTACTTC	CSVGNRGPYEQYF
TRBV5-5	TRBJ1-3	.	TRBD1	TGTGCCAGCAGCTTGGCGGGACAGCTCAACGCTGGAAACACCATATATTTT	CASSLAGQLNAGNTIYF
TRBV3-1/TRBV3-2	TRBJ2-7	.	TRBD2	TGTGCCAGCAATTTCGCTAGCGGGGGAATTTACGAGCAGTACTTC	CASNFASGGIYEQYF
TRBV29-1	TRBJ2-7	.	.	TGCAGCGTTGAAGGGGCCCCCTACGAGCAGTACTTC	CSVEGAPYEQYF
TRBV5-1	TRBJ2-1	.	TRBD1	TGCGCCAGCAGCCCGACAGGGGTGTCAAATGAGCAGTTCTTC	CASSPTGVSNEQFF
TRBV6-5	TRBJ2-5	few	TRBD2	TGTGCCAGCAGTCAGAGCGGGAGGGTGACCCAGTACTTC	CASSQSGRVTQYF
TRBV28	TRBJ1-1	.	.	TGTGCCAGCCCAGGGGAGTCTTCTGAAGCTTTCTTT	CASPGESSEAFF
TRBV4-1	TRBJ1-2	once	.	TGCGCCAGCAGCCAAGAAGGGAGAGGCTACACCTTC	CASSQEGRGYTF
TRBV19	TRBJ2-1	.	.	TGTGCCAGTAGGCCCCCGGGGGTTAATGAGCAGTTCTTC	CASRPPGVNEQFF
TRBV14	TRBJ1-2	.	.	TGTGCCAGCAGCCAAGAAAAAATCAGCTATGGCTACACCTTC	CASSQEKISYGYTF
TRBV30	TRBJ2-7	.	TRBD2	TGTGCCTGGACTAGCGGGAGGTGGGGGCAGTACTTC	CAWTSGRWGQYF
TRBV6-6	TRBJ2-7	once	TRBD2	TGTGCCAGCACCCACCCGACTAGCGGCACCTACGAGCAGTACTTC	CASTHPTSGTYEQYF
TRBV30	TRBJ2-4	.	.	TGTGCCTGGAAACCCTTAGGGGGGGGGCCCAAAAACATTCAGTACTTC	CAWKPLGGGPKNIQYF
TRBV19	TRBJ2-3	.	.	TGTGCCAGTAGATCGGGGTTTAGCACAGATACGCAGTATTTT	CASRSGFSTDTQYF
TRBV19	TRBJ2-1	.	.	TGTGCCAGTAGTGCCAGCGGGCTATACAATGAGCAGTTCTTC	CASSASGLYNEQFF
TRBV5-1	TRBJ2-1	.	TRBD1	TGCGCCAGCAGCTTGGCCAGAGGACAGGGGGCCCGGGAGCAGTTCTTC	CASSLARGQGAREQFF
TRBV25-1	TRBJ2-1	.	.	TGTGCCAGCAGTGATCCAGTACCTACTCGGGTCAATGAGCAGTTCTTC	CASSDPVPTRVNEQFF
TRBV11-3	TRBJ2-6	.	.	TGTGCCAGCAGCTTAGTCGGTTGGGGAGTGAGAGGGGCCAACGTCCTGACTTTC	CASSLVGWGVRGANVLTF
TRBV3-1/TRBV3-2	TRBJ1-1	.	.	TGTGCCAGCAGGGAACAGGGTTTCAACACTGAAGCTTTCTTT	CASREQGFNTEAFF
TRBV27	TRBJ1-2	.	TRBD1	TGTGCCAGCAGTTTTGCAGGGGGAGCCTACACCTTC	CASSFAGGAYTF
TRBV9	TRBJ1-2	.	TRBD1	TGTGCCAGCTCCGGGGGACAGGGTTTCTATGGCTACACCTTC	CASSGGQGFYGYTF
TRBV29-1	TRBJ2-3	.	TRBD2	TGCAGCGTTGGACCTAGCGGTACGCAGTATTTT	CSVGPSGTQYF
TRBV12-2	TRBJ2-1	.	.	TGTGCAAGTCGCTTAGAACTAGCGGGGTATGAGCAGTTCTTC	CASRLELAGYEQFF
TRBV4-2	TRBJ2-2	.	TRBD1	TGTGCCAGCAGCCAAGGAGGACAGGGTAAATCTTCCGGGGAGCTGTTTTTT	CASSQGGQGKSSGELFF
TRBV11-2	TRBJ2-6	once	TRBD1	TGTGCCAGCAGCTTCGGGACAGGACACTCTGGGGCCAACGTCCTGACTTTC	CASSFGTGHSGANVLTF
TRBV9	TRBJ1-4	many	TRBD1	TGTGCCAGCAGCAAAAGACAGGGCACTAATGAAAAACTGTTTTTT	CASSKRQGTNEKLFF
TRBV5-1	TRBJ2-3	.	TRBD2	TGCGCCAGCAGCTTGAGGCAACTAGCGGGGGGCACAGATACGCAGTATTTT	CASSLRQLAGGTDTQYF
TRBV7-6	TRBJ2-2	.	.	TGTGCCAGCAGGCCCCGGGGTGCGGGGACCGGGGAGCTGTTTTTT	CASRPRGAGTGELFF
TRBV3-1/TRBV3-2	TRBJ1-1	once	.	TGTGCCAGCAGTAAGGGGTGGGGGGAAGAAGCTTTCTTT	CASSKGWGEEAFF
TRBV9	TRBJ2-5	.	.	TGTGCCAGCAGCGCCGGGATAAACCAAGAGACCCAGTACTTC	CASSAGINQETQYF
TRBV29-1	TRBJ2-7	.	.	TGCAGCGTTATCCGTGGACTCGGGGAGCAGTACTTC	CSVIRGLGEQYF
TRBV2	TRBJ1-5	.	.	TGTGCCAGCGCAGACGGGAATCAGCCCCAGCATTTT	CASADGNQPQHF
TRBV29-1	TRBJ2-1	.	TRBD1	TGCAGCGTCCGATCGGACAGGGGGATAGACTCCTACAATGAGCAGTTCTTC	CSVRSDRGIDSYNEQFF
TRBV28	TRBJ1-2	.	.	TGTGCCAGCAGTTCCTTAGGGGGGGGTTATGGCTACACCTTC	CASSSLGGGYGYTF
TRBV7-6	TRBJ2-1	.	.	TGTGCCAGCACCCCCCAACCCCCGGGGTTTACAAATGAGCAGTTCTTC	CASTPQPPGFTNEQFF
TRBV5-1	TRBJ2-3	.	TRBD2	TGCGCCAGCAGCTCGGGACTAGGGGGACTTAGCACAGATACGCAGTATTTT	CASSSGLGGLSTDTQYF
TRBV5-6	TRBJ1-2	.	TRBD1	TGTGCCAGCAGATCTAACAGGGGGACTACTAACTATGGCTACACCTTC	CASRSNRGTTNYGYTF
TRBV3-1/TRBV3-2	TRBJ2-3	.	.	TGTGCCAGCCGCCTGGGGCGTGCGGATACGCAGTATTTT	CASRLGRADTQYF
TRBV2	TRBJ1-2	.	TRBD1	TGTGCCAGCAGCTTTGACAGGGGAAATGGCTACACCTTC	CASSFDRGNGYTF